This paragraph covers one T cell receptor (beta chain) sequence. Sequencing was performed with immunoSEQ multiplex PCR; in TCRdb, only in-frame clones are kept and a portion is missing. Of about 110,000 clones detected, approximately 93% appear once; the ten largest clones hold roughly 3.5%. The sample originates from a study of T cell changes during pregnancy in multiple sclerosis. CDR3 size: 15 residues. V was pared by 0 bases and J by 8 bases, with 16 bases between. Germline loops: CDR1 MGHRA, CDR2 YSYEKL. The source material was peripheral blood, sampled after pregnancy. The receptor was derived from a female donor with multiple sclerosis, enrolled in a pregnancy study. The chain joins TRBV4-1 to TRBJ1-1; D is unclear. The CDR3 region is CASSQDWPVVPEAFF. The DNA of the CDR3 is TGCGCCAGCAGCCAAGATTGGCCCGTGGTCCCCGAAGCTTTCTTT.